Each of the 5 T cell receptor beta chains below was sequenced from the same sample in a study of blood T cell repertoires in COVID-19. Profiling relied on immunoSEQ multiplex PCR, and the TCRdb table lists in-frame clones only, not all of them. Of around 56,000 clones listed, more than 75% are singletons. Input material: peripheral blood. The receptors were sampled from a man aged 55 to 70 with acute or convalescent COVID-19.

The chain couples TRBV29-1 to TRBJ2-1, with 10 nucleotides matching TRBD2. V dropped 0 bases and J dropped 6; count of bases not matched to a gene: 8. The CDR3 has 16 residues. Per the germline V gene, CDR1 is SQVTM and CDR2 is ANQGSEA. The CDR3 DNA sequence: TGCAGCGTTGAAGATATGCTAGCGGGGGTGGGCAATGAGCAGTTCTTC. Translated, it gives CSVEDMLAGVGNEQFF.

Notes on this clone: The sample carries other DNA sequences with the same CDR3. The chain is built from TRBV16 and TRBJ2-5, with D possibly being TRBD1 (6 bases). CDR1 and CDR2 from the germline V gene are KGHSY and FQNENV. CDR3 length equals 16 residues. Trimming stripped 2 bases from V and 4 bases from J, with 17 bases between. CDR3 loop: CASSQESFRGRETQYF. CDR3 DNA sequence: TGTGCCAGCAGCCAAGAGTCGTTCAGGGGTCGAGAGACCCAGTACTTC.

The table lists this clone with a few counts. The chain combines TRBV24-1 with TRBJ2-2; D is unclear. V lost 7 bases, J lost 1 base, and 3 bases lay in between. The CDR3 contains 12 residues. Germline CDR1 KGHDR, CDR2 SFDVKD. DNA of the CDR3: TGTGCCACCAGACAGAACACCGGGGAGCTGTTTTTT. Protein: CATRQNTGELFF.

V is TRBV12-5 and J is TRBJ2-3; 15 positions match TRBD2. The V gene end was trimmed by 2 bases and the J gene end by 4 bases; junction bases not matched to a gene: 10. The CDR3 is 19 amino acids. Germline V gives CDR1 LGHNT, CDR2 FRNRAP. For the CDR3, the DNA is TGTGCTAGTGGTTTGCAAGGACTAGCGGGGGGGCTTCTCCCAGATACGCAGTATTTT. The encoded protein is CASGLQGLAGGLLPDTQYF.

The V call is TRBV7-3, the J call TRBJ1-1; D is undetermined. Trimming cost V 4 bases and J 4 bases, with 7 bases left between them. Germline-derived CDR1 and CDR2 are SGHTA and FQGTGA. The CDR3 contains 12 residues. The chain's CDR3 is CASSSSGTEAFF. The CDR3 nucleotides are TGTGCCAGCAGCTCGAGCGGCACTGAAGCTTTCTTT.